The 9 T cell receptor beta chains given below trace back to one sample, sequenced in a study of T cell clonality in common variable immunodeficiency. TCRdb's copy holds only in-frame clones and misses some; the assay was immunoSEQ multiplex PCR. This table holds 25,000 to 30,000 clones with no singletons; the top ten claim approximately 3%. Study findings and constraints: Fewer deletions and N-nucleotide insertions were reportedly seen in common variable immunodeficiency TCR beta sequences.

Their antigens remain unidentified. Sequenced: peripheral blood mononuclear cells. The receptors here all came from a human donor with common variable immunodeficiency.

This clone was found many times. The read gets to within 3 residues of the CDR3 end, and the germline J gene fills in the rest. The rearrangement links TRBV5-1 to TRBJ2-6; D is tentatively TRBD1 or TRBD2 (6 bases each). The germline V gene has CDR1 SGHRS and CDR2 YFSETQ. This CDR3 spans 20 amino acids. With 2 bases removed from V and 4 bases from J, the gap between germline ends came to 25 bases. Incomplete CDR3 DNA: TGCGCCAGCAGCTTTGGTCCTAACGGGCAGGGGCGGGAAGGGGCCAACGTC. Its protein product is CASSFGPNGQGREGANV. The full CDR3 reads CASSFGPNGQGREGANVLTF.

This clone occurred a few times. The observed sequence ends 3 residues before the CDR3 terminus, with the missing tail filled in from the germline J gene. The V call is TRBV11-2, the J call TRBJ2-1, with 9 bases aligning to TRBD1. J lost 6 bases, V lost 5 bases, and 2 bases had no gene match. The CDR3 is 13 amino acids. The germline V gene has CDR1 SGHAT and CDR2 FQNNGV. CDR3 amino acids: CASSPGQGNEQFF. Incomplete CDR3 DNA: TGTGCCAGCAGCCCGGGACAGGGCAATGAG.

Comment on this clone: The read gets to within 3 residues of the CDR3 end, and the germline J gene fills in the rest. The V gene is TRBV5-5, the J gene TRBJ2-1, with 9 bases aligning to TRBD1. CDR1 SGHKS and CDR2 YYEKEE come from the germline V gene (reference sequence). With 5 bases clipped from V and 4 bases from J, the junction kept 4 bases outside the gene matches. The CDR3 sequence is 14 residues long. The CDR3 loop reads CASSWTGEYNEQFF. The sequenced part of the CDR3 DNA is TGTGCCAGCAGTTGGACAGGGGAATACAATGAG.

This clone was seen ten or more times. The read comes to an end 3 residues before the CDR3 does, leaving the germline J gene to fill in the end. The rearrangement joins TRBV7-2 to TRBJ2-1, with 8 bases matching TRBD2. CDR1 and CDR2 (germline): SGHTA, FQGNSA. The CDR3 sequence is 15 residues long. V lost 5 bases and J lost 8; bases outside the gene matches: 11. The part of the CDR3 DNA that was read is TGTGCCAGCAGCCTGGGACTAGGGGGGTACGATGAG. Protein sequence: CASSLGLGGYDE. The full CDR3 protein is CASSLGLGGYDEQFF.

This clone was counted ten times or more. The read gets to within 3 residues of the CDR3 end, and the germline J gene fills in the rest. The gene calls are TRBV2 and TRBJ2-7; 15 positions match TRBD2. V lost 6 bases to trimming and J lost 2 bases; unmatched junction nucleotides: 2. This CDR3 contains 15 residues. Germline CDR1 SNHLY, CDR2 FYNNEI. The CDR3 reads CASRGLAGGTYEQYF. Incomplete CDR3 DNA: TGTGCCAGCAGGGGACTAGCGGGAGGTACCTACGAG.

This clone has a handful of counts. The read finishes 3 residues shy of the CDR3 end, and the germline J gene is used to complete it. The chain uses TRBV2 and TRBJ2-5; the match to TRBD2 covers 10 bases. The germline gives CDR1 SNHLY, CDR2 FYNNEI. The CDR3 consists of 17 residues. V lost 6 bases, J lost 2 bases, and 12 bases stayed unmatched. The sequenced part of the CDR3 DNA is TGTGCCAGCAGCATGAACCTTGGACTAGCGGTACAAGAGACC. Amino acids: CASSMNLGLAVQET. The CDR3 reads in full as CASSMNLGLAVQETQYF.

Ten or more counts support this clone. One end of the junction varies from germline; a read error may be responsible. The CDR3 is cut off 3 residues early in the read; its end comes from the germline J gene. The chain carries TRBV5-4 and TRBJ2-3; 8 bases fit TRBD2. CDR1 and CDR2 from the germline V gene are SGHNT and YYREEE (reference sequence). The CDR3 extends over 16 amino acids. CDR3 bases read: TGTGCCAGCAGTTTGGATAGCGGGACTAGCACAGATACG. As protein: CASSLDSGTSTDT. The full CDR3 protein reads CASSLDSGTSTDTQYF.

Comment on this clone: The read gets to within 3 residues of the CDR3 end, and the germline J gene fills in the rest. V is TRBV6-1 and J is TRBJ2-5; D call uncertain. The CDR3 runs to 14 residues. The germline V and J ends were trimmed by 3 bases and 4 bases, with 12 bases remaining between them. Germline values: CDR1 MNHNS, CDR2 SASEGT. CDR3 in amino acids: CASSDVLKGETQYF. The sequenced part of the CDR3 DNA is TGTGCCAGCAGTGACGTTCTGAAGGGAGAGACC.

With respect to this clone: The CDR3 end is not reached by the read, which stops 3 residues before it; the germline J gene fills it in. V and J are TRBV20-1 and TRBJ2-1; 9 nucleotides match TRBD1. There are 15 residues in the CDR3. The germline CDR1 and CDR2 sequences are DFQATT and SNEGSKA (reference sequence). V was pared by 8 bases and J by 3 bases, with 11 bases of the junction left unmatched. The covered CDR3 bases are TGCAGTCATTCCGAGGGGACAGGGTTCTACAATGAG. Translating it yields CSHSEGTGFYNE. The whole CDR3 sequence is CSHSEGTGFYNEQFF.